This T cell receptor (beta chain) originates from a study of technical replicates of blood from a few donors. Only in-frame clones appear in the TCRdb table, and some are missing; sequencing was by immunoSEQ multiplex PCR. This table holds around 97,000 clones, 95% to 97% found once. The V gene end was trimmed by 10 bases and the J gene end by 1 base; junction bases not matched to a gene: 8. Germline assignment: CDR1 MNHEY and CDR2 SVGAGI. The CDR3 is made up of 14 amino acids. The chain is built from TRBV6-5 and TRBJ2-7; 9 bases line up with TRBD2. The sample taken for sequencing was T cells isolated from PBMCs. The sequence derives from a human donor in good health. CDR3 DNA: TGTGCCACCAGATGGACTAGCGAGTCCTACGAGCAGTACTTC. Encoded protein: CATRWTSESYEQYF.